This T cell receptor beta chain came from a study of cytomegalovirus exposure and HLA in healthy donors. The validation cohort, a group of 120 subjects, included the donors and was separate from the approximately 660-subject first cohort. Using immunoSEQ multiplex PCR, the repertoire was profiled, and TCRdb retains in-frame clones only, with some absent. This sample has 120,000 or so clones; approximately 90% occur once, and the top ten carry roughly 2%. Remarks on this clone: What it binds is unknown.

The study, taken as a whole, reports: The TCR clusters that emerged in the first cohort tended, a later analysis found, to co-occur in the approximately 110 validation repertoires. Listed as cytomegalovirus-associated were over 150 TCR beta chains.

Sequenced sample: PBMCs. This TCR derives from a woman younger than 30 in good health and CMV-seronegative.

CDR3 region: CASSRRGEGYNEQFF. In DNA, the CDR3 is TGTGCCAGTAGTAGGCGGGGGGAAGGGTACAATGAGCAGTTCTTC. The chain couples TRBV19 to TRBJ2-1; 8 positions agree with TRBD2. V lost 4 bases and J lost 4; bases outside the gene matches: 6. Germline V gene data show CDR1 as LNHDA and CDR2 as SQIVND (reference sequence). The CDR3 spans 15 residues.